The 7 T cell receptor beta chains below were found in one sample sequenced in a study of CD8+CD57+ T cells in acquired aplastic anemia. CDR3 and TCR beta VDJ profiling relied on a genomic DNA template. TCRdb recomputed calls from the reads with MiXCR, one row per CDR3 protein. The profile shows roughly 160,000 distinct CDR3 sequences, 55% to 75% of them singletons. Sequences were obtained from sorted CD4+, CD8+, or CD8+CD57+ T cells (not recorded which) from PBMCs. The source of these receptors is a human donor in good health.

This clonotype showed up many times. One junction end does not reproduce the germline sequence, and a read error may be involved. The genes are TRBV29-1 and TRBJ2-7, with D possibly being TRBD2 (6 bases). This CDR3 has 13 residues. Germline CDR1 reads SQVTM; CDR2 reads ANQGSEA. This chain's CDR3 is CSVEMGGSHEQYF. DNA of the CDR3: TGCAGCGTTGAGATGGGAGGCTCCCACGAGCAGTACTTC.

The chain couples TRBV6-5 to TRBJ1-6, with 9 bases lining up with TRBD1. Germline-derived CDR1 and CDR2 are MNHEY and SVGAGI. V lost 4 bases and J lost 9; bases outside the gene matches: 1. The CDR3 length is 13 residues. Here the CDR3 DNA reads TGTGCCAGCAGTTTGGGACAGGGTTCACCCCTCCACTTT. As protein: CASSLGQGSPLHF.

The table lists this clonotype with many counts. V gene TRBV7-9 combines with J gene TRBJ2-3; TRBD2 might be the D (6 bases). V lost 4 bases and J lost 2, with 16 bases in between. Germline V lookup: CDR1 SEHNR, CDR2 FQNEAQ (reference sequence). The CDR3 covers 16 residues. The CDR3, as DNA: TGTGCCAGCAGCTCTCCTATCCGGGAGCTCACAGATACGCAGTATTTT. Its protein is CASSSPIRELTDTQYF.

The V gene is TRBV5-6, the J gene TRBJ1-2, with 7 bases that match TRBD1. Germline CDR1 is SGHDT and CDR2 is YYEEEE. The CDR3 is made up of 16 amino acids. J lost 0 bases, V lost 3 bases, and 8 bases had no gene match. The CDR3, as DNA: TGTGCCAGCAGCTACGGACAGGAGCTCACTAACTATGGCTACACCTTC. Its protein is CASSYGQELTNYGYTF.

The chain has TRBV2 and TRBJ2-3; TRBD1 agrees at 8 bases. This CDR3 has 12 amino acids. V was clipped by 7 bases and J by 8 bases; unmatched bases: 5. Germline V gives CDR1 SNHLY, CDR2 FYNNEI. The DNA for the CDR3 is TGTGCCAGCACCGGACAGGGAATTACGCAGTATTTT. This translates into CASTGQGITQYF.

Regarding this clonotype: One end of the junction varies from germline; a read error may be responsible. The rearrangement joins TRBV20-1 to TRBJ1-4, with D tentatively TRBD1 (6 bases). CDR3 length equals 12 residues. Per the germline V gene, CDR1 is DFQATT and CDR2 is SNEGSKA (reference sequence). The CDR3, as DNA: TGCAGTGCGAGAATCCGGGACACCACATTCTATTTT. Residues: CSARIRDTTFYF.

This clonotype has only a few counts. The rearrangement links TRBV7-9 to TRBJ2-7; 10 nucleotides match TRBD2. This CDR3 spans 16 amino acids. The V and J ends lost 5 bases and 1 base, in that order; junction bases with no gene match: 8. From germline, CDR1 is SEHNR and CDR2 FQNEAQ (reference sequence). CDR3: CASSESVSGGSYEQYF. The CDR3 DNA reads TGTGCCAGCAGCGAATCAGTTAGCGGGGGGTCCTACGAGCAGTACTTC. Looking up the rest from reference TRBV7-9 and TRBJ2-7 gives the full variable domain: DTGVSQNPRHKITKRGQNVTFRCDPISEHNRLYWYRQTLGQGPEFLTYFQNEAQLEKSRLLSDRFSAERPKGSFSTLEIQRTEQGDSAMYLCASSESVSGGSYEQYFGPGTRLTVT.